The 30 T cell receptor beta chains in this list originate from one sample, sequenced in a study of radiotherapy plus CTLA-4 blockade in lung cancer. Using immunoSEQ multiplex PCR, the repertoire was profiled, and TCRdb retains in-frame clones only, with some absent. Among around 45,000 clones, 65% to 70% were seen once, and the ten largest hold around 23%. Sample: peripheral blood, taken from a patient treated with radiotherapy plus ipilimumab. The receptors here all came from a human donor with non-small cell lung cancer who had a partial response to radiotherapy plus ipilimumab.

This clone was detected only once. The rearrangement links TRBV5-1 to TRBJ1-1; 7 bases fit TRBD1. The trim removed 4 bases at V and 0 bases at J, leaving 3 bases unmatched. From germline, CDR1 is SGHRS and CDR2 YFSETQ. The CDR3 totals 14 residues. CDR3 coding DNA: TGCGCCAGCAGCGGGGACAGCTTGAACACTGAAGCTTTCTTT. It translates to CASSGDSLNTEAFF.

The V and J genes are TRBV7-2 and TRBJ2-2, with a weak D call TRBD1 (5 bases). Looked up from germline, CDR1 is SGHTA and CDR2 is FQGNSA. This CDR3 is built from 16 residues. Trimming cost V 5 bases and J 1 base, with 14 bases left between them. The DNA of the CDR3 is TGTGCCAGCAGCCCCCTGGCAGGGCGGAACACCGGGGAGCTGTTTTTT. It translates to CASSPLAGRNTGELFF.

This chain joins TRBV4-2 and TRBJ1-1; 9 positions agree with TRBD1. The J segment lost 6 bases and the V segment lost 4 bases, leaving 9 bases of the junction unmatched. The germline V gene has CDR1 LGHNA and CDR2 YNFKEQ. This CDR3 has 15 residues. The CDR3: CASSLSDRGGAEAFF. DNA for the CDR3: TGTGCCAGCAGCCTCTCCGACAGGGGGGGGGCTGAAGCTTTCTTT.

The gene calls are TRBV9 and TRBJ2-3; 9 bases are a match to TRBD2. CDR1 is SGDLS, CDR2 YYNGEE, per germline. V gave up 3 bases and J gave up 2 bases; unmatched junction bases: 7. The CDR3 is 16 amino acids. As DNA, the CDR3 is TGTGCCAGCAGCGCGCGGGAGGGGACCTTCACAGATACGCAGTATTTT. Protein product: CASSAREGTFTDTQYF.

By share, this clone counts as medium-sized. The chain joins TRBV7-9 to TRBJ2-5, with TRBD1 matching over 12 bases. The CDR3 has 17 amino acids. Germline-derived CDR1 and CDR2 are SEHNR and FQNEAQ (reference sequence). Trimming at V came to 7 bases and at J to 4 bases, leaving 13 bases not matched to a gene. The CDR3 DNA reads as TGTGCCAGCATCCTCGGGACGAGGGACAGGGGGCTAGAGACCCAGTACTTC. Its protein is CASILGTRDRGLETQYF. The variable domain in full, with the rest retrieved from reference TRBV7-9 and TRBJ2-5, is DTGVSQNPRHKITKRGQNVTFRCDPISEHNRLYWYRQTLGQGPEFLTYFQNEAQLEKSRLLSDRFSAERPKGSFSTLEIQRTEQGDSAMYLCASILGTRDRGLETQYFGPGTRLLVL.

This chain links TRBV10-3 with TRBJ2-7; D call uncertain. Per germline, CDR1 ENHRY and CDR2 SYGVKD. The CDR3 sequence is 13 residues long. V was clipped by 3 bases and J by 2 bases, with 8 bases between them. CDR3 loop: CAISESSTYEQYF. CDR3 sequence (DNA): TGTGCCATCAGTGAAAGTAGCACCTACGAGCAGTACTTC.

The V and J genes are TRBV5-1 and TRBJ1-5, with 9 bases identical to TRBD1. The length of the CDR3 is 15 residues. Losses at the gene ends were 0 bases for V and 3 bases for J; bases not matched to a gene: 1. The germline CDR1 and CDR2 sequences are SGHRS and YFSETQ. The CDR3 nucleotides are TGCGCCAGCAGCTTGGGACAGGGGGACAATCAGCCCCAGCATTTT. Its protein product is CASSLGQGDNQPQHF.

The genes are TRBV5-8 and TRBJ2-7, with TRBD1 identical over 8 bases. The CDR3 has 13 amino acids. Germline V gives CDR1 SGHTS, CDR2 YDEGEE. The ends lost 4 bases at V and 7 bases at J; junction bases unmatched: 7. The CDR3 reads CASSAGQAREQYF. The CDR3 DNA reads as TGTGCCAGCAGCGCGGGACAGGCGCGTGAGCAGTACTTC.

This clone came up a few times. This rearrangement joins TRBV30 to TRBJ1-1; D may be TRBD1 (6 bases). V gave up 2 bases and J gave up 11 bases, with 12 bases separating them. This CDR3 is 11 amino acids long. Germline CDR1 GTSNPN, CDR2 SVGIG (reference sequence). CDR3 coding DNA: TGTGCCTGGAGTAAAGGGGGGGCGGCTTTCTTT. Its translation is CAWSKGGAAFF.

This clone has only a few counts. This rearrangement joins TRBV9 to TRBJ2-3; no reliable D call. Per the germline V gene, CDR1 is SGDLS and CDR2 is YYNGEE. Trimming took off 4 bases at V and 2 bases at J, with 5 bases between the two ends. There are 12 residues in the CDR3. The CDR3 spells CASSPSTDTQYF. The CDR3, as DNA: TGTGCCAGCAGCCCCTCCACAGATACGCAGTATTTT. Filled out from reference TRBV9 and TRBJ2-3, the complete variable domain reads DSGVTQTPKHLITATGQRVTLRCSPRSGDLSVYWYQQSLDQGLQFLIQYYNGEERAKGNILERFSAQQFPDLHSELNLSSLELGDSALYFCASSPSTDTQYFGPGTRLTVL.

The CDR3 is CASSFLAGPQETQYF. Here the CDR3 DNA reads TGTGCCAGCAGCTTCCTAGCGGGACCCCAAGAGACCCAGTACTTC. This rearrangement joins TRBV11-1 to TRBJ2-5; 9 positions agree with TRBD2. Trimming at V came to 3 bases and at J to 1 base, leaving 3 bases not matched to a gene. This CDR3 is built from 15 residues. Germline loops: CDR1 SGHAT, CDR2 FQDESV (reference sequence). Complete variable domain (other parts from reference TRBV11-1 and TRBJ2-5): EAEVAQSPRYKITEKSQAVAFWCDPISGHATLYWYRQILGQGPELLVQFQDESVVDDSQLPKDRFSAERLKGVDSTLKIQPAELGDSAMYLCASSFLAGPQETQYFGPGTRLLVL.

This chain links TRBV28 with TRBJ1-1, with 7 bases lining up with TRBD1. Germline loops: CDR1 MDHEN, CDR2 SYDVKM. V shed 8 bases and J 0 bases; nucleotides not matched to a gene: 6. This CDR3 is built from 14 residues. DNA of the CDR3: TGTGCCAGCGAGACAGGGCCTATGAACACTGAAGCTTTCTTT. Protein product: CASETGPMNTEAFF. The entire variable domain, with the rest obtained from reference TRBV28 and TRBJ1-1, is as follows: DVKVTQSSRYLVKRTGEKVFLECVQDMDHENMFWYRQDPGLGLRLIYFSYDVKMKEKGDIPEGYSVSREKKERFSLILESASTNQTSMYLCASETGPMNTEAFFGQGTRLTVV.

CDR3 coding DNA: TGTGCCAGCAGCTCGAGACAGTTCATGAACACTGAAGCTTTCTTT. Amino acids: CASSSRQFMNTEAFF. The chain combines TRBV7-9 with TRBJ1-1, with a tentative D call TRBD1 (5 bases). Trimming left V 4 bases short and J 0 bases short, with 12 bases between. This CDR3 comprises 15 residues. From germline, CDR1 is SEHNR and CDR2 FQNEAQ (reference sequence).

The chain employs TRBV6-5 and TRBJ1-2; 8 positions agree with TRBD1. The V segment lost 6 bases and the J segment 4 bases; nucleotides outside the gene matches: 4. Germline V gene lookup returns CDR1 MNHEY and CDR2 SVGAGI. The CDR3 spans 13 residues. CDR3 bases: TGTGCCAGCAGACGACAGGGGAGCTATGGCTACACCTTC. Protein product: CASRRQGSYGYTF.

This clone was observed once. This chain links TRBV15 with TRBJ2-2; TRBD2 might be the D (6 bases). This CDR3 contains 16 residues. Germline loops: CDR1 LNHNV, CDR2 YYDKDF (reference sequence). V dropped 3 bases and J dropped 2 bases, with 13 bases sitting between them. The CDR3 region has the DNA TGTGCCACCAGCAGGGCCGGGACTGGCAACACCGGGGAGCTGTTTTTT. This translates into CATSRAGTGNTGELFF.

Here the CDR3 DNA reads TGCGCCAGCAGCAGAACTGGGACAGGGAGTGGCTACACCTTC. Amino acids: CASSRTGTGSGYTF. The rearrangement uses TRBV4-3 and TRBJ1-2; 9 bases are shared with TRBD1. Germline assignment: CDR1 LGHNA and CDR2 YSLEER. Trimming cost V 5 bases and J 7 bases; bases outside gene matches: 8. This CDR3 is 14 amino acids long.

The V call is TRBV5-1, the J call TRBJ2-1, with 9 bases identical to TRBD2. Trimming took 7 bases from V and 7 from J; bases not matched to a gene: 9. Germline CDR1 and CDR2: SGHRS and YFSETQ. The CDR3 covers 14 residues. The CDR3 loop is CASARASGNNEQFF. The CDR3 DNA reads as TGCGCCAGCGCTAGGGCTAGCGGGAATAATGAGCAGTTCTTC. The complete variable domain, with remaining parts taken from reference TRBV5-1 and TRBJ2-1, reads KAGVTQTPRYLIKTRGQQVTLSCSPISGHRSVSWYQQTPGQGLQFLFEYFSETQRNKGNFPGRFSGRQFSNSRSEMNVSTLELGDSALYLCASARASGNNEQFFGPGTRLTVL.

There are a few counts of this clone. The rearrangement links TRBV6-5 to TRBJ1-1; no reliable D call. The V and J ends lost 0 bases and 2 bases respectively, with 7 bases between them. Per the germline V gene, CDR1 is MNHEY and CDR2 is SVGAGI. The CDR3 extends over 14 amino acids. CDR3 nucleotides: TGTGCCAGCAGTTACTCGGGGAGCAACACTGAAGCTTTCTTT. Protein product: CASSYSGSNTEAFF.

This clone was observed a handful of times. This sequence joins TRBV7-2 and TRBJ1-2; TRBD1 matches at 7 bases. The CDR3 is made up of 16 amino acids. The V gene's germline CDR1 is SGHTA and CDR2 FQGNSA. J was trimmed by 0 bases and V by 5 bases; bases with no gene match: 9. CDR3: CASSALNRGANYGYTF. The CDR3 coding sequence is TGTGCCAGCAGCGCACTTAACAGGGGTGCTAACTATGGCTACACCTTC.

The chain uses TRBV4-2 and TRBJ1-4; D perhaps matches TRBD1 (6 bases). Germline V CDR1 and CDR2: LGHNA, YNFKEQ. This CDR3 spans 16 amino acids. Trimming stripped 0 bases from V and 7 bases from J, with 15 bases between. CDR3 protein: CASSQDRGGEGEKLFF. The CDR3 nucleotides read TGTGCCAGCAGCCAAGATCGCGGGGGCGAGGGTGAAAAACTGTTTTTT.

The chain combines TRBV7-2 with TRBJ1-5, with 7 nucleotides matching TRBD1. Per germline, CDR1 SGHTA and CDR2 FQGNSA. V gave up 4 bases and J gave up 1 base; unmatched junction bases: 4. This CDR3 region has 15 residues. CDR3 loop: CASSSGGFSNQPQHF. The CDR3 DNA reads TGTGCCAGCAGCTCAGGGGGTTTCAGCAATCAGCCCCAGCATTTT. Combining the CDR3 with reference TRBV7-2 and TRBJ1-5 gives the whole variable domain GAGVSQSPSNKVTEKGKDVELRCDPISGHTALYWYRQSLGQGLEFLIYFQGNSAPDKSGLPSDRFSAERTGGSVSTLTIQRTQQEDSAVYLCASSSGGFSNQPQHFGDGTRLSIL.

The sample holds a few counts of this clone. V and J are TRBV6-5 and TRBJ2-7; 7 bases fit TRBD1. This CDR3 spans 15 amino acids. From germline, CDR1 is MNHEY and CDR2 SVGAGI. Unmatched junction bases numbered 13, after V lost 6 bases and J lost 5 bases. CDR3 residues: CASRNRGGSLNEQYF. The CDR3 coding sequence is TGTGCCAGCAGAAACAGGGGCGGGTCTCTCAACGAGCAGTACTTC.

V gene TRBV4-3 combines with J gene TRBJ2-2; D is uncertain. Trimming removed 1 base from V and 5 bases from J, with 14 bases in between. CDR1 is LGHNA and CDR2 is YSLEER in the germline V gene. The CDR3 extends over 16 amino acids. The CDR3: CASSQGPLSVTGELFF. Here the CDR3 DNA reads TGCGCCAGCAGCCAAGGGCCCCTCAGCGTAACCGGGGAGCTGTTTTTT.

The genes are TRBV29-1 and TRBJ1-2, with a tentative D call TRBD1 (6 bases). Trimming removed 3 bases at V and 8 bases at J, with 22 bases between. The germline V gene encodes CDR1 SQVTM and CDR2 ANQGSEA. The CDR3 sequence is 15 residues long. The CDR3 DNA reads as TGCAGCGTTGACCCCCGGGGGGCAGGCCGGGGGGGCTACACCTTC. Its translation: CSVDPRGAGRGGYTF.

This clone came up a few times. The genes are TRBV2 and TRBJ2-5, with 7 bases matching TRBD2. CDR1 is SNHLY and CDR2 is FYNNEI in the germline V gene. This CDR3 is 12 amino acids long. Trimming cost V 6 bases and J 7 bases; bases outside gene matches: 5. The CDR3 reads CASRPLAGTQYF. Written as DNA, the CDR3 is TGTGCCAGCAGACCCTTAGCGGGGACCCAGTACTTC. The whole variable domain, remainder taken from reference TRBV2 and TRBJ2-5, is EPEVTQTPSHQVTQMGQEVILRCVPISNHLYFYWYRQILGQKVEFLVSFYNNEISEKSEIFDDQFSVERPDGSNFTLKIRSTKLEDSAMYFCASRPLAGTQYFGPGTRLLVL.

The chain links TRBV5-6 to TRBJ2-3; TRBD1 might be the D (6 bases). The V gene lost 0 bases and the J gene lost 5 bases, with 10 bases spanning the gap. This CDR3 region has 14 residues. Germline V CDR1 and CDR2: SGHDT, YYEEEE. The CDR3 is CASSLDRAVDTQYF. The CDR3 bases are TGTGCCAGCAGCTTGGACAGGGCGGTAGATACGCAGTATTTT.

The CDR3 loop reads CASRRDRVFSGYTF. In DNA, the CDR3 is TGCGCCAGCAGAAGGGACAGGGTCTTCTCTGGCTACACCTTC. The chain is built from TRBV10-2 and TRBJ1-2; 9 nucleotides match TRBD1. This CDR3 contains 14 residues. V was clipped by 6 bases and J by 7 bases; unmatched bases: 9. The germline CDR1 and CDR2 sequences are WSHSY and SAAADI.

This chain joins TRBV6-1 and TRBJ1-5, with D tentatively TRBD1 (5 bases). The CDR3 extends over 15 amino acids. The V end lost 0 bases, the J end lost 2 bases, and 8 bases lay between the germline ends. Germline V gene lookup returns CDR1 MNHNS and CDR2 SASEGT. CDR3 loop: CASSEAEGGNQPQHF. The CDR3 nucleotides read TGTGCCAGCAGTGAAGCGGAAGGGGGCAATCAGCCCCAGCATTTT.

This chain connects TRBV6-5 to TRBJ2-3; 8 bases match TRBD2. The CDR3 runs 15 residues. Germline values: CDR1 MNHEY, CDR2 SVGAGI. Trimming removed 6 bases from V and 1 base from J; junction bases left unmatched: 6. The CDR3, as DNA: TGTGCCAGCAGGCCGACTAGCGCCCGCACAGATACGCAGTATTTT. This codes for CASRPTSARTDTQYF.

The V and J genes are TRBV5-1 and TRBJ1-1; TRBD1 is a possible D gene (5 bases). Germline loops: CDR1 SGHRS, CDR2 YFSETQ. The CDR3 contains 16 residues. Trimming shortened V by 0 bases and J by 0 bases, and 12 bases separated the two germline ends. The CDR3 loop is CASSLVGGLMNTEAFF. The CDR3 nucleotides read TGCGCCAGCAGCTTGGTTGGGGGACTCATGAACACTGAAGCTTTCTTT.